One and the same sample provided the 31 T cell receptor beta chains below, sequenced in a study of cytomegalovirus exposure and HLA in healthy donors. Repertoires were generated with immunoSEQ multiplex PCR, while TCRdb's copy carries only in-frame clones and drops some. The repertoire includes some 200,000 clones, 84% of them detected once, and roughly 12% sits in the top ten. The sample comprised PBMCs. These receptors all come from a woman in her thirties in good health and CMV-seropositive.

This clone was picked up one time. The V call is TRBV19, the J call TRBJ2-2; TRBD2 matches 9 bases. The CDR3 runs 17 residues. J lost 3 bases, V lost 7 bases, and 12 bases had no gene match. CDR1 is LNHDA, CDR2 SQIVND, per germline (reference sequence). This chain's CDR3 is CASNAPGGRDDTGELFF. Here the CDR3 DNA reads TGTGCCAGTAACGCGCCGGGCGGGAGGGATGACACCGGGGAGCTGTTTTTT.

The J gene is TRBJ2-1, the V gene TRBV4-2; 7 nucleotides line up with TRBD2. This CDR3 region has 14 residues. V was pared by 4 bases and J by 5 bases, with 5 bases of the junction left unmatched. Germline V gene sequence: CDR1 LGHNA, CDR2 YNFKEQ. CDR3 DNA: TGTGCCAGCAGCCCCAGGGACTACCACAATGAGCAGTTCTTC. It is translated as CASSPRDYHNEQFF.

V is TRBV18 and J is TRBJ2-3; tentative D call: TRBD1 (5 bases). This CDR3 spans 13 amino acids. The germline V and J ends were trimmed by 5 bases and 7 bases, with 13 bases remaining between them. Germline-derived CDR1 and CDR2 are KGHSH and LQKENI. The CDR3 nucleotides are TGTGCCAGCTCAATAGGGGTATCCAATACGCAGTATTTT. Translation gives CASSIGVSNTQYF.

The CDR3 region has the DNA TGCGCCAGCAGCACAACAGCACAGGGACCCTACAATGAGCAGTTCTTC. It yields the protein CASSTTAQGPYNEQFF. V usage is TRBV4-1 and J usage is TRBJ2-1; D perhaps matches TRBD1 (6 bases). In germline, CDR1 is MGHRA, CDR2 YSYEKL. The V gene lost 5 bases and the J gene lost 2 bases, with 16 bases spanning the gap. The CDR3 runs 16 residues.

The chain has TRBV30 and TRBJ2-7; possible D gene TRBD1, 6 bases. The germline V gene encodes CDR1 GTSNPN and CDR2 SVGIG (reference sequence). V was shortened by 4 bases and J by 2 bases, with 12 bases between the two germline ends. The CDR3 is 13 residues long. CDR3 sequence reads: CAWTGDRTYEQYF. The CDR3, as DNA: TGTGCCTGGACCGGTGACAGGACCTACGAGCAGTACTTC.

The CDR3 DNA sequence: TGTGCCAGCACGCCAAGTAGAATCACCGGGGAGCTGTTTTTT. Amino acids: CASTPSRITGELFF. The rearrangement uses TRBV6-1 and TRBJ2-2; no clear D. The V end lost 7 bases, the J end lost 4 bases, and 13 bases lay between the germline ends. This CDR3 contains 14 residues. Germline V gene lookup returns CDR1 MNHNS and CDR2 SASEGT.

The V gene is TRBV18, the J gene TRBJ2-2; D perhaps matches TRBD1 (6 bases). Between the trimmed V and J ends, which lost 0 bases and 1 base, there was a span of 9 bases. The CDR3 totals 16 residues. The germline CDR1 and CDR2 sequences are KGHSH and LQKENI. CDR3 protein: CASSPPPTGNTGELFF. The CDR3 coding sequence is TGTGCCAGCTCACCACCGCCGACAGGGAACACCGGGGAGCTGTTTTTT.

This clone showed up just once. This rearrangement joins TRBV28 to TRBJ2-7; the match to TRBD1 covers 10 bases. The ends lost 6 bases at V and 6 bases at J; junction bases unmatched: 14. Germline CDR1 MDHEN, CDR2 SYDVKM. The CDR3 covers 16 residues. The CDR3 here is CASSNLQGQGFAEQYF. In DNA form, the CDR3 reads TGTGCCAGCAGCAACCTCCAGGGACAGGGGTTCGCCGAGCAGTACTTC.

The rearrangement joins TRBV25-1 to TRBJ1-2; possibly TRBD1 for D (6 bases). Trimming left V 3 bases short and J 5 bases short, with 10 bases between. This CDR3 region has 13 residues. The germline V gene has CDR1 MGHDK and CDR2 SYGVNS. CDR3 amino acids: CASSELQGYGYTF. CDR3 DNA: TGTGCCAGCAGTGAGTTACAGGGATATGGCTACACCTTC.

V usage is TRBV4-1 and J usage is TRBJ1-1, with 10 bases fitting TRBD1. Germline lookup yields CDR1 MGHRA and CDR2 YSYEKL. The CDR3 runs 16 residues. V shed 3 bases, J shed 5 bases, and the junction held 9 bases outside the gene matches. DNA of the CDR3: TGCGCCAGCAGCCATAGGACAGGGGGGGAAAGGACTGAAGCTTTCTTT. Residues: CASSHRTGGERTEAFF.

CDR3 sequence reads: CASSNGLLQDEQYF. CDR3 DNA: TGTGCCAGCAGTAACGGACTCCTCCAGGACGAGCAGTACTTC. V usage is TRBV6-6 and J usage is TRBJ2-7; perhaps TRBD2 as D (5 bases). The germline V gene has CDR1 MNHNY and CDR2 SVGAGI (reference sequence). This CDR3 comprises 14 residues. The V gene lost 5 bases and the J gene lost 5 bases, with 16 bases spanning the gap.

J is TRBJ1-4 and V is TRBV7-2; TRBD1 aligns across 10 bases. The germline CDR1 and CDR2 sequences are SGHTA and FQGNSA. The CDR3 contains 13 residues. V was pared by 5 bases and J by 8 bases, with 2 bases of the junction left unmatched. Here the CDR3 DNA reads TGTGCCAGCAGCGCGGACAGGGGGGAAAAACTGTTTTTT. It specifies CASSADRGEKLFF.

V is TRBV6-1 and J is TRBJ1-4, with a tentative D call TRBD1 (5 bases). The CDR3 sequence is 15 residues long. CDR1 MNHNS and CDR2 SASEGT come from the germline V gene. The V end was cut by 2 bases, the J end by 1 base, with 8 bases between. The CDR3 nucleotides are TGTGCCAGCAGTGAATTTAGGGGAACTAATGAAAAACTGTTTTTT. It is translated as CASSEFRGTNEKLFF.

The chain uses TRBV5-1 and TRBJ1-1; TRBD1 agrees at 8 bases. The germline gives CDR1 SGHRS, CDR2 YFSETQ. The J segment lost 4 bases and the V segment lost 4 bases, leaving 9 bases of the junction unmatched. The CDR3 loop spans 15 amino acids. CDR3 residues: CASSPWTGSRTEAFF. DNA of the CDR3: TGCGCCAGCAGCCCGTGGACAGGGTCCCGCACTGAAGCTTTCTTT.

The genes are TRBV6-1 and TRBJ2-5; 9 positions agree with TRBD2. CDR3 length equals 16 residues. The V gene's germline CDR1 is MNHNS and CDR2 SASEGT. V dropped 4 bases and J dropped 4; count of bases not matched to a gene: 10. In DNA, the CDR3 is TGTGCCAGCAGTGTTTCAGCGGGAGGTGTGGTAGAGACCCAGTACTTC. Translation gives CASSVSAGGVVETQYF.

This clone was observed at least ten times. The chain joins TRBV2 to TRBJ2-2; 11 bases match TRBD2. The CDR3 runs 15 residues. Germline CDR1 SNHLY, CDR2 FYNNEI. V lost 4 bases, J lost 2 bases, and 0 bases stayed unmatched. CDR3 in amino acids: CASSGLAGNTGELFF. DNA for the CDR3: TGTGCCAGCAGTGGACTAGCGGGAAACACCGGGGAGCTGTTTTTT.

The rearrangement links TRBV2 to TRBJ1-1, with D unclear. Germline V CDR1 and CDR2: SNHLY, FYNNEI. Trimming shortened V by 5 bases and J by 0 bases, and 7 bases separated the two germline ends. This CDR3 spans 13 amino acids. The CDR3 DNA reads as TGTGCCAGCAGTACCCTAATGAACACTGAAGCTTTCTTT. Translation: CASSTLMNTEAFF.

V is TRBV15 and J is TRBJ2-7, with TRBD1 matching over 9 bases. This CDR3 has 15 residues. The J segment lost 5 bases and the V segment lost 0 bases, leaving 5 bases of the junction unmatched. The V gene's germline CDR1 is LNHNV and CDR2 YYDKDF (reference sequence). The DNA of the CDR3 is TGTGCCACCAGCAGAGATATTGGACAGGGGAACGAGCAGTACTTC. Encoded protein: CATSRDIGQGNEQYF. Full variable domain (outside the CDR3, taken from reference TRBV15 and TRBJ2-7): DAMVIQNPRYQVTQFGKPVTLSCSQTLNHNVMYWYQQKSSQAPKLLFHYYDKDFNNEADTPDNFQSRRPNTSFCFLDIRSPGLGDTAMYLCATSRDIGQGNEQYFGPGTRLTVT.

The chain recombines TRBV10-2 with TRBJ2-1, with a possible D match to TRBD2 (7 bases). Trimming cost V 8 bases and J 2 bases, with 16 bases left between them. Germline loops: CDR1 WSHSY, CDR2 SAAADI. The CDR3 covers 15 residues. CDR3 sequence (DNA): TGCGCCAGCGGGGGGGCGGGGTTCACCTACAATGAGCAGTTCTTC. This sequence encodes CASGGAGFTYNEQFF.

This clone appeared a single time. The chain carries TRBV15 and TRBJ1-5; D not certain. CDR3 length: 15 amino acids. With 0 bases removed from V and 7 bases from J, the gap between germline ends came to 13 bases. Germline loops: CDR1 LNHNV, CDR2 YYDKDF (reference sequence). The CDR3 DNA sequence: TGTGCCACCAGCAGAGATAGGAGGACCACCCAGCCCCAGCATTTT. The encoded protein is CATSRDRRTTQPQHF.

The gene calls are TRBV29-1 and TRBJ2-3; possible D gene TRBD2, 7 bases. V was shortened by 4 bases and J by 8 bases, with 16 bases between the two germline ends. CDR1 SQVTM and CDR2 ANQGSEA come from the germline V gene. CDR3 length equals 13 residues. CDR3 sequence reads: CSVVGGGSGTQYF. CDR3 nucleotide sequence: TGCAGCGTTGTAGGGGGGGGTTCAGGTACGCAGTATTTT.

This clone was counted only a few times. The V and J genes are TRBV10-3 and TRBJ2-7; possible D gene TRBD2, 7 bases. CDR1 and CDR2 (germline): ENHRY, SYGVKD. CDR3 size: 13 residues. Trimming cost V 4 bases and J 3 bases, with 10 bases left between them. CDR3 coding DNA: TGTGCCATCAGTGGCGGGGGCATCTACGAGCAGTACTTC. It codes for CAISGGGIYEQYF.

V gene TRBV5-6 combines with J gene TRBJ1-1; possible D gene TRBD1, 5 bases. The germline V gene encodes CDR1 SGHDT and CDR2 YYEEEE. The CDR3 consists of 15 residues. V was clipped by 4 bases and J by 4 bases, with 17 bases between them. The CDR3, as DNA: TGTGCCAGCAGCCCCTATGGGGGGGGAGGCACTGAAGCTTTCTTT. Encoded protein: CASSPYGGGGTEAFF.

This rearrangement joins TRBV4-2 to TRBJ2-5; D perhaps matches TRBD2 (5 bases). The V end lost 4 bases, the J end lost 4 bases, and 16 bases lay between the germline ends. Germline values: CDR1 LGHNA, CDR2 YNFKEQ. This CDR3 has 15 residues. This chain's CDR3 is CASSPGISKGETQYF. The CDR3 DNA reads TGTGCCAGCAGCCCCGGGATCTCAAAAGGAGAGACCCAGTACTTC.

The V and J genes are TRBV10-3 and TRBJ1-4; TRBD1 might be the D (6 bases). Germline CDR1 and CDR2: ENHRY and SYGVKD. V lost 2 bases to trimming and J lost 4 bases, with 11 bases between them. This CDR3 has 15 residues. The CDR3 protein is CAISERQGNNEKLFF. CDR3 nucleotide sequence: TGTGCCATCAGTGAGCGGCAGGGGAATAATGAAAAACTGTTTTTT.

The chain carries TRBV5-4 and TRBJ1-2; D is possibly TRBD1 (6 bases). Trimming took 7 bases from V and 2 from J, leaving 18 bases between them. Germline assignment: CDR1 SGHNT and CDR2 YYREEE (reference sequence). This CDR3 comprises 15 residues. In DNA form, the CDR3 reads TGTGCCAGCGGCCTCGGTGACAGGCGCAACTATGGCTACACCTTC. Amino acids: CASGLGDRRNYGYTF.

This clone is deemed hyperexpanded. The V call is TRBV9, the J call TRBJ2-7; 7 bases align to TRBD1. Germline CDR1 SGDLS, CDR2 YYNGEE. The J segment lost 7 bases and the V segment lost 4 bases, leaving 11 bases of the junction unmatched. The CDR3 runs to 14 residues. CDR3 region: CASSPQGSGQEQYF. The CDR3 DNA is TGTGCCAGCAGCCCACAGGGGTCGGGCCAAGAGCAGTACTTC.

For the CDR3, the DNA is TGTGCCAGCAGCCAAATTCCCGACAGGGGCGGTCAGCCCCAGCATTTT. It yields the protein CASSQIPDRGGQPQHF. This chain joins TRBV4-2 and TRBJ1-5; 8 bases are a match to TRBD1. Per the germline V gene, CDR1 is LGHNA and CDR2 is YNFKEQ. V shed 2 bases, J shed 6 bases, and the junction held 9 bases outside the gene matches. The CDR3 contains 16 residues.

The chain joins TRBV7-6 to TRBJ2-7; 10 bases map to TRBD1. This CDR3 has 14 amino acids. V was pared by 3 bases and J by 8 bases, with 7 bases of the junction left unmatched. The germline V gene has CDR1 SGHVS and CDR2 FNYEAQ. The CDR3 spells CASSLYDRGQQQYF. For the CDR3, the DNA is TGTGCCAGCAGCTTGTACGACAGGGGGCAGCAGCAGTACTTC.

The chain recombines TRBV6-1 with TRBJ2-2; 8 bases fit TRBD2. Germline lookup yields CDR1 MNHNS and CDR2 SASEGT. V shed 4 bases and J 4 bases; nucleotides not matched to a gene: 5. The CDR3 runs 15 residues. In DNA, the CDR3 is TGTGCCAGCAGTGCGCCGGGACTAGTCACCGGGGAGCTGTTTTTT. Protein sequence: CASSAPGLVTGELFF.

The rearrangement links TRBV28 to TRBJ2-5; tentatively, D is TRBD1 (6 bases). Trimming pared 6 bases from V and 1 base from J, leaving 21 bases between. The CDR3 is 17 amino acids. Germline V CDR1 and CDR2: MDHEN, SYDVKM. The CDR3 DNA reads as TGTGCCAGCAGCCCCACCCCCAGGGGCCCGTCCCAAGAGACCCAGTACTTC. Amino acids: CASSPTPRGPSQETQYF.